This TCR beta chain is from a study of PD-1 blockade in classical Hodgkin lymphoma. On the study more broadly: Patients in the cohort were put on intravenous nivolumab, 3 mg/kg every 2 weeks. Notes on the study in general: Reported findings placed baseline TCR diversity lower in newly diagnosed patients (compared with healthy donors). Sources of repertoire differences remain undefined, possibly disease activity or prior therapy.

Comment on this clone: Its matching antigen is unknown.

V gave up 2 bases and J gave up 6 bases, with 14 bases separating them. The germline gives CDR1 MNHEY, CDR2 SMNVEV (reference sequence). This CDR3 has 14 amino acids. The table came from immunoSEQ multiplex PCR; TCRdb's copy has only in-frame clones and leaves some out. The sample has tens of thousands of clones; about 88% are singletons. All the patients suffered relapse after autologous stem cell transplantation, and brentuximab vedotin exposure differed. The receptor was isolated from a human donor with classical Hodgkin lymphoma. The chain is built from TRBV27 and TRBJ2-7; D is unresolved. The sample was peripheral blood mononuclear cells (PBMCs), taken at baseline. The CDR3 protein is CASSLLGPASEQYF. The CDR3 coding sequence is TGTGCCAGCAGTTTACTCGGGCCCGCCTCCGAGCAGTACTTC.